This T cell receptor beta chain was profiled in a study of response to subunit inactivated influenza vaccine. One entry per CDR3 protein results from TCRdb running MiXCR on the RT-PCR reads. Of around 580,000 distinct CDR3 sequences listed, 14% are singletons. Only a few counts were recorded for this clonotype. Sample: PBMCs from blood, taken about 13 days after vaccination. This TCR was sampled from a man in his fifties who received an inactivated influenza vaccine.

CDR3 DNA sequence: TGTGCCAGCAGCCCTCATGGGGGCATGGACACTGAAGCTTTCTTT. Protein product: CASSPHGGMDTEAFF. The rearrangement joins TRBV6-1 to TRBJ1-1; D might be TRBD1 (6 bases). The CDR3 loop spans 15 amino acids. Trimming left V 6 bases short and J 3 bases short, with 17 bases between. Germline lookup yields CDR1 MNHNS and CDR2 SASEGT.